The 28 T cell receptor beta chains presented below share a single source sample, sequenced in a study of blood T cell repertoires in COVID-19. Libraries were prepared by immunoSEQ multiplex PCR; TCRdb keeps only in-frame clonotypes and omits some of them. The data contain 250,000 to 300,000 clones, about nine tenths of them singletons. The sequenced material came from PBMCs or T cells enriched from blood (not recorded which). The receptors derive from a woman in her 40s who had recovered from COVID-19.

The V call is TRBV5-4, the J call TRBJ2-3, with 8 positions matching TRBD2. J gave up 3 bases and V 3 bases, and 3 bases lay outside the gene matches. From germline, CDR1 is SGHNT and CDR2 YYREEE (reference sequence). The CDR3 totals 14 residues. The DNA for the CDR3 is TGTGCCAGCAGCTCAAAGCGGGAGACAGATACGCAGTATTTT. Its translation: CASSSKRETDTQYF.

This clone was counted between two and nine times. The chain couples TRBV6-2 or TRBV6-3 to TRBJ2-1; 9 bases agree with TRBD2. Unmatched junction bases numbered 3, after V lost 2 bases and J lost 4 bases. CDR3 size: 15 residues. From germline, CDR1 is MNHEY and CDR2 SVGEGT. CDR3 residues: CASSYLAGGYNEQFF. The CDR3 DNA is TGTGCCAGCAGTTACCTGGCGGGAGGGTACAATGAGCAGTTCTTC.

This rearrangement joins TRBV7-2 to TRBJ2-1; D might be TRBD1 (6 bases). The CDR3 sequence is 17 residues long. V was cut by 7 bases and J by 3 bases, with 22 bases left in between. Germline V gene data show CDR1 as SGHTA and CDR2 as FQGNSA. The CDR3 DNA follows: TGTGCCAGCATCCCCGTCCCGACAGGTACCCTCTACAATGAGCAGTTCTTC. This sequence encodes CASIPVPTGTLYNEQFF.

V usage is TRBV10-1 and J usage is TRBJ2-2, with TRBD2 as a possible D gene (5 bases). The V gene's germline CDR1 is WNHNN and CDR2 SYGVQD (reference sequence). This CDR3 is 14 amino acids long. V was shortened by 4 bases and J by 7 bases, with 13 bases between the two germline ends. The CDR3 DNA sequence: TGCGCCAGCAGTGGATATGGAAGCGGCGGGGAGCTGTTTTTT. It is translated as CASSGYGSGGELFF.

The DNA for the CDR3 is TGTGCCAGCAGTGTCCGGGGGGCCACTGAAGCTTTCTTT. It codes for CASSVRGATEAFF. The chain employs TRBV2 and TRBJ1-1; a weak D match, TRBD1 (6 bases). Looked up from germline, CDR1 is SNHLY and CDR2 is FYNNEI. This CDR3 is built from 13 residues. Trimming pared 4 bases from V and 4 bases from J, leaving 10 bases between.

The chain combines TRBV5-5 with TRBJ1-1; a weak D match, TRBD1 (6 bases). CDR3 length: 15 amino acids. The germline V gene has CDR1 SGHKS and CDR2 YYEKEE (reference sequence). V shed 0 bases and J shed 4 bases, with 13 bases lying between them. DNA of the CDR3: TGTGCCAGCAGCTTGGTGGGGGGGCGGACCACTGAAGCTTTCTTT. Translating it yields CASSLVGGRTTEAFF. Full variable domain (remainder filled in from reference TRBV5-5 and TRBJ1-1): DAGVTQSPTHLIKTRGQQVTLRCSPISGHKSVSWYQQVLGQGPQFIFQYYEKEERGRGNFPDRFSARQFPNYSSELNVNALLLGDSALYLCASSLVGGRTTEAFFGQGTRLTVV.

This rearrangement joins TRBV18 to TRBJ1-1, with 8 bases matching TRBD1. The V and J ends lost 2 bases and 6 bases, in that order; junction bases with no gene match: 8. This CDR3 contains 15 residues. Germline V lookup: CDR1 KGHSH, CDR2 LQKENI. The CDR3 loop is CASSPSTGVSAEAFF. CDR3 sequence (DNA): TGTGCCAGCTCACCATCGACAGGGGTCAGCGCTGAAGCTTTCTTT.

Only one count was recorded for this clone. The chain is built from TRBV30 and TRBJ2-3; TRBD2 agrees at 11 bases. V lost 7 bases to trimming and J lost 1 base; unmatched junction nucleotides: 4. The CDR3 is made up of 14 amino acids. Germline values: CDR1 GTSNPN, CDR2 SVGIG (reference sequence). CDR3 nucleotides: TGTGCCTCAAAACTAGCGGGAGGCACAGATACGCAGTATTTT. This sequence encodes CASKLAGGTDTQYF.

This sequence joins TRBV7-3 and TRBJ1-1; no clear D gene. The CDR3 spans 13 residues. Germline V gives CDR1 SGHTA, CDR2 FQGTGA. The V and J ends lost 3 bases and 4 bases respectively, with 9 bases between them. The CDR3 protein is CASSFSEGTEAFF. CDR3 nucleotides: TGTGCCAGCAGCTTTTCAGAGGGCACTGAAGCTTTCTTT.

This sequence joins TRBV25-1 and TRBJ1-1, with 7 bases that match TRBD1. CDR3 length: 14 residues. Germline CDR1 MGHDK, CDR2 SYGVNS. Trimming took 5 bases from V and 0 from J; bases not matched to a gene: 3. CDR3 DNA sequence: TGTGCCAGCAGTAGCAGGGGGTTGAACACTGAAGCTTTCTTT. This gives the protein CASSSRGLNTEAFF.

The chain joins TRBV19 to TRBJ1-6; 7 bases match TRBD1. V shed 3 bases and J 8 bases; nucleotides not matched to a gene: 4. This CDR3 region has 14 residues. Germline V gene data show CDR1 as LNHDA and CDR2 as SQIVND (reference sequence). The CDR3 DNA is TGTGCCAGTAGTATTTCCCAGGGGGATTCACCCCTCCACTTT. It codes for CASSISQGDSPLHF.

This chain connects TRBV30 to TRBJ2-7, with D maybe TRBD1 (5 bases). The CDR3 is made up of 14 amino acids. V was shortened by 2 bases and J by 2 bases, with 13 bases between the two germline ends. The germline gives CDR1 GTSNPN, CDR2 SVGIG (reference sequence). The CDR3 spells CAWSRTDNPYEQYF. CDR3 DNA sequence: TGTGCCTGGAGTCGGACGGACAATCCCTACGAGCAGTACTTC.

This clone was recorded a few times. Written as DNA, the CDR3 is TGCGCCAGCAGCCAAGTTCCAGGGGCGAGAGCTAACTATGGCTACACCTTC. Translation gives CASSQVPGARANYGYTF. The chain uses TRBV4-1 and TRBJ1-2, with a tentative D call TRBD1 (6 bases). V shed 1 base and J shed 0 bases, with 15 bases lying between them. The CDR3 totals 17 residues. Germline CDR1 MGHRA, CDR2 YSYEKL.

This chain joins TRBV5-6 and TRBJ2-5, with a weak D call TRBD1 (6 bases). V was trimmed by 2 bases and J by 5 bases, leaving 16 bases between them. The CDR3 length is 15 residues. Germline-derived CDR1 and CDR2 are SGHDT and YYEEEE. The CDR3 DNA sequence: TGTGCCAGCAGCTTAGCCCCAGGGGCAGGGGAGACCCAGTACTTC. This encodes CASSLAPGAGETQYF.

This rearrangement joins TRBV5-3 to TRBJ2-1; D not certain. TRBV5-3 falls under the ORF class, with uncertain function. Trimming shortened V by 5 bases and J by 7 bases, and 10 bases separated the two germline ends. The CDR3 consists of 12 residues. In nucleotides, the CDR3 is TGTGCCAGAAGACCCCCCAGAAATGAGCAGTTCTTC. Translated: CARRPPRNEQFF.

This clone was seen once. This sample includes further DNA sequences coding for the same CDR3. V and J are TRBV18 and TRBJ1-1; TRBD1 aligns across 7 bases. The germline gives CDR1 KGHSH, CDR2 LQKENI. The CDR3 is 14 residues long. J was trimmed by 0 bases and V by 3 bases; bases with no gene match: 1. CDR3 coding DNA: TGTGCCAGCTCACCGGGACAGTTGAACACTGAAGCTTTCTTT. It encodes CASSPGQLNTEAFF.

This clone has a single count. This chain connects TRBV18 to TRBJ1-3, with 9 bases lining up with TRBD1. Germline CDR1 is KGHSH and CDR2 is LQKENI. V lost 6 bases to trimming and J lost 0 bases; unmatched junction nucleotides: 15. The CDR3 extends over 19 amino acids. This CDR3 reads CASSPVPGQGSSSGNTIYF. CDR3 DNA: TGTGCCAGCTCCCCAGTCCCGGGACAGGGTTCGAGCTCTGGAAACACCATATATTTT. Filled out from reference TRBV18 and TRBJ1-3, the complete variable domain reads NAGVMQNPRHLVRRRGQEARLRCSPMKGHSHVYWYRQLPEEGLKFMVYLQKENIIDESGMPKERFSAEFPKEGPSILRIQQVVRGDSAAYFCASSPVPGQGSSSGNTIYFGEGSWLTVV.

The CDR3: CASSVPGQGNTEAFF. The CDR3 coding sequence is TGTGCCAGCAGCGTCCCGGGACAGGGGAACACTGAAGCTTTCTTT. The chain uses TRBV5-4 and TRBJ1-1, with 9 nucleotides matching TRBD1. The CDR3 totals 15 residues. The junction had 5 bases not matched to a gene; V was cut back by 4 bases and J by 1 base. Germline V CDR1 and CDR2: SGHNT, YYREEE (reference sequence).

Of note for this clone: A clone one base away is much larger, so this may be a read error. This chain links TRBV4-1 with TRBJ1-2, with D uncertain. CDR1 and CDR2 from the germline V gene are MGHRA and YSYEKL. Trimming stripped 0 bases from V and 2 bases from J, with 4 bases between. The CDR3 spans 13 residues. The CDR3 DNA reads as TGCGCCAGCAGCCAAGACAGGAACTATGGCTACACCTTC. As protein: CASSQDRNYGYTF.

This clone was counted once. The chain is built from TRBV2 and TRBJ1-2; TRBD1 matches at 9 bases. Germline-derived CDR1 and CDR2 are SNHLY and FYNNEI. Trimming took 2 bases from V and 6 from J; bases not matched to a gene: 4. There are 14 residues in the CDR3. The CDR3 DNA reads TGTGCCAGCAGTGAAACGGGACAGGGAAATGGCTACACCTTC. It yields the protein CASSETGQGNGYTF.

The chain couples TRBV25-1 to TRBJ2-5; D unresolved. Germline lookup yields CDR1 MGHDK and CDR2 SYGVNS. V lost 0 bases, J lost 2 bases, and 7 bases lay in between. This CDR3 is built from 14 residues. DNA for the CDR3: TGTGCCAGCAGTGAATACAGAAAACAAGAGACCCAGTACTTC. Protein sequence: CASSEYRKQETQYF.

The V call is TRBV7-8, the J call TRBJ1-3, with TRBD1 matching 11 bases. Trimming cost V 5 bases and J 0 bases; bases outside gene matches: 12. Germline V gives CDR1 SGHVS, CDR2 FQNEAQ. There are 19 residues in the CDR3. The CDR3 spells CASSRTARTGGSSGNTIYF. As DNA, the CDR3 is TGTGCCAGCAGCCGGACTGCCCGGACAGGGGGCTCCTCTGGAAACACCATATATTTT.

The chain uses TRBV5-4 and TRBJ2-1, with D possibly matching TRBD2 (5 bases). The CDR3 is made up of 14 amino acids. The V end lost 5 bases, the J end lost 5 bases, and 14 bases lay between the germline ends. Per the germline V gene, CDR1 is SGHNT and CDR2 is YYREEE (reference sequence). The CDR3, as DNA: TGTGCCAGCAGTGAAGGACTGGGAAACAATGAGCAGTTCTTC. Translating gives CASSEGLGNNEQFF.

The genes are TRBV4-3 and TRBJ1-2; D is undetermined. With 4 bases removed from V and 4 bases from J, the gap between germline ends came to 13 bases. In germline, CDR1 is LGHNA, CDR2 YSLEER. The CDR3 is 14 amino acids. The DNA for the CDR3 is TGCGCCAGCAGCCCGAGGGTCCGGGCCTATGGCTACACCTTC. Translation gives CASSPRVRAYGYTF.

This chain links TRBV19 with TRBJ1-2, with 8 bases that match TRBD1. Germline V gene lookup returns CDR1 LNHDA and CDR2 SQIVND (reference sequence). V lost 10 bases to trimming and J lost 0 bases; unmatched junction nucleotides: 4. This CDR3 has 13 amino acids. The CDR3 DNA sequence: TGTGCCACTCGCAGGGGGCCTAACTATGGCTACACCTTC. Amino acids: CATRRGPNYGYTF. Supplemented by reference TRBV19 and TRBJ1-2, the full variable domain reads DGGITQSPKYLFRKEGQNVTLSCEQNLNHDAMYWYRQDPGQGLRLIYYSQIVNDFQKGDIAEGYSVSREKKESFPLTVTSAQKNPTAFYLCATRRGPNYGYTFGSGTRLTVV.

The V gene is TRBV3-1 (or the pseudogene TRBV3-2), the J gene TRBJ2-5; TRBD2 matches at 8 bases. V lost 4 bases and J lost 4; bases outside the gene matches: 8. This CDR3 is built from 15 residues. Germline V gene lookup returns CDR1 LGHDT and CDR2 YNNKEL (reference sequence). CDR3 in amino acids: CASSREAGDGETQYF. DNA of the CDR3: TGTGCCAGCAGCCGGGAAGCGGGGGATGGAGAGACCCAGTACTTC.

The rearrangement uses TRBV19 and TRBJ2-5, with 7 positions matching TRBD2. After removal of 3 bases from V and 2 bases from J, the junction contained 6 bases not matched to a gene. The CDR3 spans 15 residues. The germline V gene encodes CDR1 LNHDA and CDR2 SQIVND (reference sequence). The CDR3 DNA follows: TGTGCCAGTAGTATGGCTAGCGGTACGCAAGAGACCCAGTACTTC. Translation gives CASSMASGTQETQYF.

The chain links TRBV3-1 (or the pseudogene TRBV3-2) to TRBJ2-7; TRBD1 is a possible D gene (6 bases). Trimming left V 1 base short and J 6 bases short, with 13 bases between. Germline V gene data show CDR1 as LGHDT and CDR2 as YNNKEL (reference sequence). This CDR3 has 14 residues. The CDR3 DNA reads TGTGCCAGCAGCCAAGGTTCCAGGGGTGGCGAGCAGTACTTC. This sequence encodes CASSQGSRGGEQYF.